This entry is about one T cell receptor beta chain. Its antigen is currently unknown. This entry belongs to a study of PD-L1 blockade in urothelial cancer. Study-level information: Male patients with bladder-origin urothelial cancer numbered about 90% of the roughly 29. Findings and limits, study-wide: Pretreatment peripheral blood TCR clonality that fell below the median predicted better survival among the patients studied. At the 3-week point, tumor-associated blood clones expanded more in durable-benefit patients.

Clones were read by immunoSEQ multiplex PCR, and TCRdb kept only the in-frame ones, dropping some. Of roughly 91,000 clones listed, under 90% were seen once; the top ten hold approximately 15%. The CDR3 sequence is 13 residues long. Deletions cut 6 bases from V and 3 bases from J, with 9 bases between. CDR1 is MNHEY and CDR2 is SVGAGI in the germline V gene. Time point indicated: pretreatment peripheral blood. Between 1 and 8 samples, pretreatment and on-treatment, were given by each patient. The V and J genes are TRBV6-5 and TRBJ1-5, with D perhaps matching TRBD1 (6 bases). This specimen consisted of PBMCs, obtained around atezolizumab (anti-PD-L1) treatment. This TCR came from a man in his sixties with urothelial cancer. The CDR3 DNA reads as TGTGCCAGCAGGACAGGATTCAATCAGCCCCAGCATTTT. This codes for CASRTGFNQPQHF.